Listed below are T cell receptor beta chains from one sample, sequenced in a study of PD-L1 blockade in urothelial cancer. Repertoires were generated with immunoSEQ multiplex PCR, while TCRdb's copy carries only in-frame clones and drops some. Of approximately 86,000 clones in the sample, 70% to 90% were seen once. The input for sequencing was PBMCs, taken around atezolizumab (anti-PD-L1) treatment. The receptors come from a man aged 40-49 years with urothelial cancer. Each CDR3 is given with its conserved first and last residue. A D gene is named only where the DNA matches it firmly. Not every row has a clone size; where given, it reads once, few, many or a size class.

>once|14|TRBJ2-5|TRBD1|TRBV2
TGTGCCAGCAGTTATGACAGGGGCAAAGAGACCCAGTACTTC
CASSYDRGKETQYF
>-|15|TRBJ2-3|TRBD2|TRBV27
TGTGCCAGCAGTTTGAAAGCAGGGTCGGGAGGTACGCAGTATTTT
CASSLKAGSGGTQYF
>-|15|TRBJ1-1|-|TRBV14
TGTGCCAGCAGCCAGTACGGACTGCCGAACACTGAAGCTTTCTTT
CASSQYGLPNTEAFF
>-|17|TRBJ2-7|TRBD1|TRBV27
TGTGCCAGCAGTTTCCGAAGTCCGGGACAGGGGGCTGATGAGCAGTACTTC
CASSFRSPGQGADEQYF
>-|13|TRBJ2-5|-|TRBV5-6
TGTGCCAGCAGCTTGGCAGGGGGGGAGACCCAGTACTTC
CASSLAGGETQYF
>-|19|TRBJ2-2|-|TRBV5-1
TGCGCCAGCAGCTTTGCTAGCACCGTTCCCGGGTGGAACACCGGGGAGCTGTTTTTT
CASSFASTVPGWNTGELFF
>-|16|TRBJ2-6|-|TRBV4-2
TGTGCCAGCAGGGGACTCCTTAGCTCTGGGGCCAACGTCCTGACTTTC
CASRGLLSSGANVLTF
>-|13|TRBJ1-2|TRBD1|TRBV28
TGTGCCAGCAGCATCCAGGGGGGTAGGGGCTACACCTTC
CASSIQGGRGYTF
>-|12|TRBJ2-5|-|TRBV15
TGTGCCACCAGCTCCAGGGAAGAGACCCAGTACTTC
CATSSREETQYF
>-|16|TRBJ1-2|TRBD1|TRBV28
TGTGCCAGCAGTTCCTCGGAGGGCAGGGGGCCCAAGGGCTACACCTTC
CASSSSEGRGPKGYTF
>-|16|TRBJ2-2|-|TRBV7-2
TGTGCCAGCAGCGCGCCGGGACATGTGAACACCGGGGAGCTGTTTTTT
CASSAPGHVNTGELFF
>-|16|TRBJ2-1|-|TRBV30
TGTGCCTGGAGTGGCGCTATCTCATTGAGGCGAGGTGAGCAGTTCTTC
CAWSGAISLRRGEQFF
>-|13|TRBJ1-5|-|TRBV30
TGTGCCTGGAGTACGGGAGTGGATCAGCCCCAGCATTTT
CAWSTGVDQPQHF
>few|15|TRBJ1-2|TRBD1|TRBV27
TGTGCCAGCAGTTCGAACAGGGGGCGAATCTATGGCTACACCTTC
CASSSNRGRIYGYTF
>-|13|TRBJ1-1|-|TRBV2
TGTGCCAGCACGGCGGATGCGAACACTGAAGCTTTCTTT
CASTADANTEAFF
>-|15|TRBJ2-5|-|TRBV15
TGTGCCACCAGCAGAGATCGGGATGAGGAAGAGACCCAGTACTTC
CATSRDRDEEETQYF
>-|16|TRBJ1-5|-|TRBV27
TGTGCCAGCAGTGCCATGCCAGGGGCGGGGGGTCAGCCCCAGCATTTT
CASSAMPGAGGQPQHF
>few|14|TRBJ2-7|-|TRBV7-6
TGTGCCAGCAGCTTAGCTCCGGGGGACTACGAGCAGTACTTC
CASSLAPGDYEQYF
>-|17|TRBJ2-1|-|TRBV4-2
TGTGCCAGCAGCCAAGAAAGACTAACAATGTCGGAAAATGAGCAGTTCTTC
CASSQERLTMSENEQFF
>-|16|TRBJ2-3|TRBD1|TRBV5-1
TGCGCCAGCAGCTTGACAGGGGGCGCGTCGGCAGATACGCAGTATTTT
CASSLTGGASADTQYF
>-|16|TRBJ2-7|-|TRBV6-1
TGTGCCAGCAGTGCCCCGACAGGCGACGTAACCTACGAGCAGTACTTC
CASSAPTGDVTYEQYF
>-|18|TRBJ2-4|-|TRBV19
TGTGCCAGTACTTTCCAGGGAAAGAAGGTACTAGCCAAAAACATTCAGTACTTC
CASTFQGKKVLAKNIQYF
>few|15|TRBJ1-2|-|TRBV4-3
TGCGCCAGCAGCCAAGTAGTAGCGGGAAACTATGGCTACACCTTC
CASSQVVAGNYGYTF
>-|15|TRBJ1-3|-|TRBV4-2
TGTGCCAGCAGCCAAGAGGTCAGGCAGGGAAACACCATATATTTT
CASSQEVRQGNTIYF
>-|14|TRBJ2-1|-|TRBV18
TGTGCCAGCTCACGGGGCGTCGGGTACAATGAGCAGTTCTTC
CASSRGVGYNEQFF
>-|17|TRBJ1-3|-|TRBV28
TGTGCCAGCAGTATCGATATCGGGGGGGTAGGTGGAAACACCATATATTTT
CASSIDIGGVGGNTIYF
>-|13|TRBJ1-2|-|TRBV7-9
TGTGCCAGCAGCCGAGATAGTGACTATGGCTACACCTTC
CASSRDSDYGYTF
>-|17|TRBJ2-3|-|TRBV7-6
TGTGCCAGCAGCTTAGAAGTGGGCGGGTCCCGGGGGGATACGCAGTATTTT
CASSLEVGGSRGDTQYF
>-|14|TRBJ2-7|TRBD2|TRBV19
TGTGCCAGTAGCCCCCAGCGGGGAGGATACGAGCAGTACTTC
CASSPQRGGYEQYF
>-|16|TRBJ2-3|-|TRBV7-9
TGTGCCAGCAGCTTAGGCTCGGCGGGACCCGGAGATACGCAGTATTTT
CASSLGSAGPGDTQYF
>once|14|TRBJ2-5|TRBD1|TRBV2
TGTGCCAGCAGGAGGGGCAGGGGGCGCGAGACCCAGTACTTC
CASRRGRGRETQYF
>few|15|TRBJ2-3|TRBD2|TRBV28
TGTGCCAGCAGTGGAGAAGCGGGGAGAGGTGGTACGCAGTATTTT
CASSGEAGRGGTQYF
>once|13|TRBJ1-1|TRBD1|TRBV2
TGTGCCAGCGGGACAGAAATGAACACTGAAGCTTTCTTT
CASGTEMNTEAFF
>-|20|TRBJ2-3|TRBD2|TRBV2
TGTGCCAGCAGTGAAAGGGGGCGGACTAGCGGGAGGTGGGGGACAGATACGCAGTATTTT
CASSERGRTSGRWGTDTQYF
>-|14|TRBJ2-5|TRBD2|TRBV7-3
TGTGCCAGCAGCCTTAGCGGGAGGGGAGAGACCCAGTACTTC
CASSLSGRGETQYF
>-|15|TRBJ2-5|TRBD1|TRBV19
TGTGCCAGTAGTATTGGCACAGGGGAGTTGGAGACCCAGTACTTC
CASSIGTGELETQYF
>-|16|TRBJ2-2|TRBD2|TRBV25-1
TGTGCCAGCAGTGTCCAAGCGGGAACTCCCACCGGGGAGCTGTTTTTT
CASSVQAGTPTGELFF
>-|14|TRBJ1-3|-|TRBV9
TGTGCCAGCAGCGTAGCAGGGATACGGAACACCATATATTTT
CASSVAGIRNTIYF
>-|16|TRBJ1-1|-|TRBV12-1
TGTGCCAGCAGCCCGGACAGGGGGCGGTTGAACACTGAAGCTTTCTTT
CASSPDRGRLNTEAFF
>-|15|TRBJ2-7|-|TRBV30
TGTGCCTGGATGGGCATAGACAGATCCTCCTACGAGCAGTACTTC
CAWMGIDRSSYEQYF
>-|16|TRBJ2-1|-|TRBV4-1
TGCGCCAGCAGCCCGCGTACCTCGACTAACTCGGATGAGCAGTTCTTC
CASSPRTSTNSDEQFF
>-|14|TRBJ2-7|TRBD1|TRBV5-1
TGCGCCAGCAGCAGGGACAGTAGCTCCTACGAGCAGTACTTC
CASSRDSSSYEQYF
>-|15|TRBJ2-7|TRBD2|TRBV19
TGTGCCAGTAGTACGACTAGCGGGAGCTCCTACGAGCAGTACTTC
CASSTTSGSSYEQYF
>-|12|TRBJ1-2|-|TRBV6-1
TGTGCCAGCAGTGATCAGTCGGGTGGCTACACCTTC
CASSDQSGGYTF
>-|14|TRBJ2-1|-|TRBV5-1
TGCGCCAGCAGCTTGGCCCAGGTTAAGGATGAGCAGTTCTTC
CASSLAQVKDEQFF